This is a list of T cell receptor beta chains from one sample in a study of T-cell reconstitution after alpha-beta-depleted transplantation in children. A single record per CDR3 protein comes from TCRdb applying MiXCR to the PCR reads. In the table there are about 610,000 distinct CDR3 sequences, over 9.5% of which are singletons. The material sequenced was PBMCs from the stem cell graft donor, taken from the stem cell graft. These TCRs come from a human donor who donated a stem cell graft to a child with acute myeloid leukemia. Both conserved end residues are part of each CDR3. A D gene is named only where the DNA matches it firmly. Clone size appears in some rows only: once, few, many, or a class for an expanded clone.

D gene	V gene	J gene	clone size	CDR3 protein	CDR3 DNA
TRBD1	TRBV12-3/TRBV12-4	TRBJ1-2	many	CASSFDRGRYYGYTF	TGTGCCAGCAGTTTCGACAGGGGCCGGTACTATGGCTACACCTTC
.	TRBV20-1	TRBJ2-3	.	CSARDPRDQITDTQYF	TGCAGTGCCAGGGATCCCCGGGACCAAATCACAGATACGCAGTATTTT
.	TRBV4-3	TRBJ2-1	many	CASSQDPKVVTNEQFF	TGCGCCAGCAGCCAAGATCCCAAGGTGGTGACAAATGAGCAGTTCTTC
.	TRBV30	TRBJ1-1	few	CAWAWFSEAFF	TGTGCCTGGGCCTGGTTTTCTGAAGCTTTCTTT
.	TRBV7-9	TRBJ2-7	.	CASRPPTGYEQYF	TGTGCCAGCAGGCCACCCACAGGGTACGAGCAGTACTTC
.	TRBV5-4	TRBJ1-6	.	CASSPKLSSYNSPLHF	TGTGCCAGCAGCCCGAAGTTGAGCTCCTATAATTCACCCCTCCACTTT
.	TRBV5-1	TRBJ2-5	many	CASRAQETQYF	TGCGCCAGCAGGGCTCAGGAGACCCAGTACTTC
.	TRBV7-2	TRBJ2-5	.	CASSLEPGASSETQYF	TGTGCCAGCAGCTTAGAACCCGGGGCTAGCTCAGAGACCCAGTACTTC
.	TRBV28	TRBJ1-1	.	CASAGIYSTEAFF	TGTGCCAGCGCAGGGATATACAGCACTGAAGCTTTCTTT
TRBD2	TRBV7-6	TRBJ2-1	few	CASSLLREGLNEQFF	TGTGCCAGCAGCTTATTGCGGGAGGGCCTTAATGAGCAGTTCTTC
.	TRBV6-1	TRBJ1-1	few	CASSEAWTVSTEAFF	TGTGCCAGCAGTGAAGCGTGGACAGTGAGCACTGAAGCTTTCTTT
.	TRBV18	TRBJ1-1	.	CASSLVIGEAFF	TGTGCCAGCTCACTGGTAATCGGTGAAGCTTTCTTT
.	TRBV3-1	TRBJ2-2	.	CASSQVDAGELFF	TGTGCCAGCAGCCAAGTCGACGCCGGGGAGCTGTTTTTT
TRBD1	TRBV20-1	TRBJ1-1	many	CSARERRQGLPEAFF	TGCAGTGCTAGGGAAAGAAGACAGGGGTTGCCTGAAGCTTTCTTT
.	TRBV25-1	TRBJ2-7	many	CASSEDPPGNYEQYF	TGTGCCAGCAGTGAAGACCCCCCGGGCAACTACGAGCAGTACTTC
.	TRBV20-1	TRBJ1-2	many	CSASPGGGVGGYTF	TGCAGTGCTAGTCCTGGGGGGGGTGTCGGAGGCTACACCTTC
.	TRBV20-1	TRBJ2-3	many	CSAYDRSNTDTQYF	TGCAGTGCTTACGACAGGAGCAACACAGATACGCAGTATTTT
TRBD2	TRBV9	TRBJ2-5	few	CASSLEAASGQETQYF	TGTGCCAGCTCCCTAGAGGCAGCTAGCGGACAAGAGACCCAGTACTTC
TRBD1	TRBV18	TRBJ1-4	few	CASSPGTVFGKLFF	TGTGCCAGCTCACCGGGGACAGTTTTTGGAAAACTGTTTTTT
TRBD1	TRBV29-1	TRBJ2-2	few	CSVALFNRGIGELFF	TGCAGCGTTGCCCTGTTCAACAGGGGGATCGGGGAGCTGTTTTTT
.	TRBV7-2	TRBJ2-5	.	CASSLVSGTTGGTQYF	TGTGCCAGCAGCTTAGTATCCGGGACAACGGGTGGGACCCAGTACTTC
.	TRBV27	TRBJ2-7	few	CASSSVIGVGHEQYF	TGTGCCAGCAGTTCCGTGATAGGGGTTGGTCACGAGCAGTACTTC
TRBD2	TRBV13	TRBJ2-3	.	CASSQTGTPAREGDTQYF	TGTGCCAGCAGCCAAACCGGGACGCCCGCCCGGGAGGGAGATACGCAGTATTTT
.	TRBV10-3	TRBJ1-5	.	CAISDGTEAGNQPQHF	TGTGCCATCAGTGATGGAACAGAGGCGGGCAATCAGCCCCAGCATTTT
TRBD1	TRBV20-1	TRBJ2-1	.	CSATLRDRDLGQFF	TGCAGTGCTACCCTCCGGGACAGGGATTTAGGGCAGTTCTTC
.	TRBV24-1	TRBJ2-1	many	CATSDFGPNNEQFF	TGTGCCACCAGTGATTTTGGGCCTAACAATGAGCAGTTCTTC
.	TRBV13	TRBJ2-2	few	CASSPRPLWLTNTGELFF	TGTGCCAGCAGCCCTAGGCCCTTATGGCTGACGAACACCGGGGAGCTGTTTTTT
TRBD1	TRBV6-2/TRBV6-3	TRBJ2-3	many	CASSPGQPGDTQYF	TGTGCCAGCAGTCCGGGACAGCCGGGAGATACGCAGTATTTT
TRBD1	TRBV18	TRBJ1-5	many	CASSPDRVSNQPQHF	TGTGCCAGCTCACCTGACAGGGTTAGCAATCAGCCCCAGCATTTT
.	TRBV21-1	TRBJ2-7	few	CASSNGTSGPYEQYF	TGTGCCAGCAGCAACGGGACTAGCGGACCCTACGAGCAGTACTTC
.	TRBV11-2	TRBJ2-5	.	CASSYQFGTPQETQYF	TGTGCCAGCAGCTACCAATTCGGGACACCACAAGAGACCCAGTACTTC
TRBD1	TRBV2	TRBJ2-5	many	CASSEAEPTGERPQYF	TGTGCCAGCAGTGAAGCCGAACCGACAGGGGAGAGACCCCAGTACTTC
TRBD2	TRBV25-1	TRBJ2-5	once	CASSDRLAGGETQYF	TGTGCCAGCAGTGACAGACTAGCGGGAGGGGAGACCCAGTACTTC
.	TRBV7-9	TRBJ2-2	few	CAGPPWTVGELFF	TGTGCCGGCCCCCCGTGGACAGTCGGGGAGCTGTTTTTT
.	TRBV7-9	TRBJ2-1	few	CASRPGALDNEQFF	TGTGCCAGCAGACCCGGGGCCTTGGACAATGAGCAGTTCTTC
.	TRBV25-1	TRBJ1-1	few	CASSRDLLNTEAFF	TGTGCCAGCTCCCGGGACCTCCTGAACACTGAAGCTTTCTTT
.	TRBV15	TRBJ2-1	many	CATSRRDLREQFF	TGTGCCACCAGCAGACGGGACTTAAGAGAGCAGTTCTTC
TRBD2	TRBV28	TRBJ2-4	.	CASSFRASGGQNIQYF	TGTGCCAGCAGTTTTAGGGCTAGCGGAGGTCAAAACATTCAGTACTTC
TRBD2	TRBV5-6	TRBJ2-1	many	CASIYSAGPSSYNEQFF	TGTGCCAGCATCTATTCAGCGGGACCAAGCTCCTACAATGAGCAGTTCTTC
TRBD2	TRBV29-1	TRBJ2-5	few	CSVERGGTQYF	TGCAGCGTTGAACGGGGGGGAACCCAGTACTTC
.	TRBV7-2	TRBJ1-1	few	CASTRDIKNTEAFF	TGTGCCAGCACCAGGGACATCAAGAACACTGAAGCTTTCTTT
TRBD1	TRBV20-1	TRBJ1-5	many	CSALILGQGMLEPQHF	TGCAGTGCCCTAATCCTGGGACAGGGAATGTTGGAGCCCCAGCATTTT
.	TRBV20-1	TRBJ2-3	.	CSARDGTPPWGDTQYF	TGCAGTGCTAGGGATGGGACACCCCCCTGGGGAGATACGCAGTATTTT
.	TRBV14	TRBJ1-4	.	CASSQSPTREKLFF	TGTGCCAGCAGCCAAAGCCCCACCCGGGAAAAACTGTTTTTT
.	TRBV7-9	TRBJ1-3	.	CASSPKRRVGNTIYF	TGTGCCAGCAGCCCCAAGAGAAGGGTTGGAAACACCATATATTTT
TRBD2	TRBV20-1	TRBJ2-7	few	CSAVNDLAGLYEQYF	TGCAGTGCTGTAAACGATCTAGCGGGATTATACGAGCAGTACTTC